The present T cell receptor (beta chain) was sequenced within a study of cytomegalovirus exposure and HLA in healthy donors. Details on this clone: The target antigen is unknown.

The PCR contained 60 Vbeta and 13 Jbeta primers. The repertoire was sequenced with immunoSEQ multiplex PCR; TCRdb's copy has only in-frame clones and lacks some. The sample holds about 160,000 clones, around 90% seen once. Germline V gives CDR1 MDHEN, CDR2 SYDVKM. The CDR3 contains 14 residues. Germline trimming cut 6 bases from V and 9 bases from J; bases unmatched to any gene: 11. Findings and caveats of the study: A later analysis found TCR association rates differed by HLA locus, highest for DRB1 and lowest for HLA-C. Rarity held for most TCR sequences, but there were some public TCRs that occurred in many donors. There were 150 or so TCR beta chains listed as cytomegalovirus-associated.

This sequence originates from a young woman in good health and CMV-seronegative. Material for sequencing was PBMCs. The chain links TRBV28 to TRBJ2-1, with 7 bases aligning to TRBD1. CDR3: CASSPGTEGTEQFF. The CDR3 nucleotides read TGTGCCAGCAGCCCGGGGACAGAAGGTACTGAGCAGTTCTTC.